The clone carrying this TCR beta chain was recorded only once. The CDR3 sequence is 16 residues long. Germline V gene sequence: CDR1 LNHDA, CDR2 SQIVND (reference sequence). V lost 3 bases and J lost 0, with 12 bases in between. This sample was taken from a study of blood T cell repertoires in COVID-19. Across the whole study: COVID-19 samples from acute and convalescent phases originated in the United States, Italy and Spain.

This table comes from immunoSEQ multiplex PCR, and its TCRdb copy is limited to in-frame clones, with some not included. Of some 220,000 clones detected, over 75% appear once; the ten largest clones hold approximately 3.4%. Participants had their cohort set by participant-reported clinical history. This chain joins TRBV19 and TRBJ1-5, with D perhaps matching TRBD1 (6 bases). This TCR was recovered from a young woman in a cohort exposed to, infected with or recovered from COVID-19 (not recorded which). Specimen: PBMCs or T cells enriched from blood (not recorded which). The CDR3 sequence is CASSMGADTSNQPQHF. CDR3 sequence (DNA): TGTGCCAGTAGTATGGGGGCTGACACTAGCAATCAGCCCCAGCATTTT. Full variable domain (outside the CDR3, taken from reference TRBV19 and TRBJ1-5): DGGITQSPKYLFRKEGQNVTLSCEQNLNHDAMYWYRQDPGQGLRLIYYSQIVNDFQKGDIAEGYSVSREKKESFPLTVTSAQKNPTAFYLCASSMGADTSNQPQHFGDGTRLSIL.